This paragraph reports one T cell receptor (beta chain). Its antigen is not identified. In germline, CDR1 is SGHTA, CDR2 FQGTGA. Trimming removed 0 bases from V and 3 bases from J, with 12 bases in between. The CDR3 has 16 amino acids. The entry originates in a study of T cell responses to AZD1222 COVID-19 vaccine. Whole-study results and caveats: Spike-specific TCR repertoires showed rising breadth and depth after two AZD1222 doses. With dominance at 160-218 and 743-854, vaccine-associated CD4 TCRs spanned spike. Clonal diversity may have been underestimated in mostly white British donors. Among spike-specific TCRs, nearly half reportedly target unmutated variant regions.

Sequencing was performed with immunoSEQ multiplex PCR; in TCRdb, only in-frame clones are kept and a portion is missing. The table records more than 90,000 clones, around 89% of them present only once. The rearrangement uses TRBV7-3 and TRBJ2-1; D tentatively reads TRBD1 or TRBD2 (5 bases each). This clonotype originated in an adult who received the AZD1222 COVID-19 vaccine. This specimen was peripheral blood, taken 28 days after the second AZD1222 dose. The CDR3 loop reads CASSLTPGSGYNEQFF. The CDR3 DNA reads TGTGCCAGCAGCTTAACTCCAGGGAGCGGCTACAATGAGCAGTTCTTC. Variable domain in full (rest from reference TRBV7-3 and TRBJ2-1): GAGVSQTPSNKVTEKGKYVELRCDPISGHTALYWYRQSLGQGPEFLIYFQGTGAADDSGLPNDRFFAVRPEGSVSTLKIQRTERGDSAVYLCASSLTPGSGYNEQFFGPGTRLTVL.